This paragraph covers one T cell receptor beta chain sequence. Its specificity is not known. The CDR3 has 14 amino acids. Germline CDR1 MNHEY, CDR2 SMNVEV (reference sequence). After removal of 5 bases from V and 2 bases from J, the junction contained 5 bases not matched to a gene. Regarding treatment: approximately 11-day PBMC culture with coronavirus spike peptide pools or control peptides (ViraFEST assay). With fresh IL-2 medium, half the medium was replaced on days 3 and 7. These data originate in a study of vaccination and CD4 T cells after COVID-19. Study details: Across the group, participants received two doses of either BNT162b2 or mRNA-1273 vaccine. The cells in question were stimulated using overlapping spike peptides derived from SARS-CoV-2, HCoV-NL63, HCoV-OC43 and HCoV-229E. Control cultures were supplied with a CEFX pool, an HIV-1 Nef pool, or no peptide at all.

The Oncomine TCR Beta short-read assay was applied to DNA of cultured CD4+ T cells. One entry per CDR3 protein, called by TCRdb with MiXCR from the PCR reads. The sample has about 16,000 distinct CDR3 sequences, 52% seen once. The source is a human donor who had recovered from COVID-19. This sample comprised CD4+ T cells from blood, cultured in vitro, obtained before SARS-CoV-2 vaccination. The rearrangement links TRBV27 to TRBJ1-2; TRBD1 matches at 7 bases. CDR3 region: CASSPAGQNYGYTF. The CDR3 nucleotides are TGTGCCAGCAGTCCTGCGGGACAGAACTATGGCTACACCTTC.